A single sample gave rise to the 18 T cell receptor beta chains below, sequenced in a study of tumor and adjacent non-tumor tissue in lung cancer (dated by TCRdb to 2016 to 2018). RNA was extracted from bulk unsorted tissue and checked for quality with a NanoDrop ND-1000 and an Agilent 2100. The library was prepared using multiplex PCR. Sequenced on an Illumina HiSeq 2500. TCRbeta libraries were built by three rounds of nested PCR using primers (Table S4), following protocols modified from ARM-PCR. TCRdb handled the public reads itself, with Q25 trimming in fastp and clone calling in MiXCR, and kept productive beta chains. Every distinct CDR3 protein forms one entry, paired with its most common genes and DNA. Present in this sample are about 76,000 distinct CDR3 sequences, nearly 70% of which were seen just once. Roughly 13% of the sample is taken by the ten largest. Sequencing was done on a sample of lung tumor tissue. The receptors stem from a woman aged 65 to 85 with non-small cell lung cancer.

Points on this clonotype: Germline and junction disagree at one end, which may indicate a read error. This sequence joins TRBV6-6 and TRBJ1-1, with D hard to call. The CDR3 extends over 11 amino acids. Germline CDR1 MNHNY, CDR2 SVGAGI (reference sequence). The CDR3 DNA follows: TGTGCTAGCAGTACCGACACTGAAACTTTCTTT. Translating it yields CASSTDTETFF.

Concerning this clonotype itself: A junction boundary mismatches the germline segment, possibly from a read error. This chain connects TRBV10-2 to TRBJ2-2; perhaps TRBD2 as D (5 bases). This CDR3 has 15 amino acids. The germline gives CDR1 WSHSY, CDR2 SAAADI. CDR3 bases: TGCGCCAGTAGTGACGGCCTGAACTGGACCGGGGATCTGTTTTTT. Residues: CASSDGLNWTGDLFF.

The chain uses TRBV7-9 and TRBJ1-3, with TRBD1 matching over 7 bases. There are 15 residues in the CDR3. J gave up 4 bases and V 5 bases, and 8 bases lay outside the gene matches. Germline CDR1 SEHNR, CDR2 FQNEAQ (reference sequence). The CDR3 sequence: CASSRGGSEGNTIYF. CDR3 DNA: TGTGCCAGCAGCAGAGGGGGCTCGGAAGGAAACACCATATATTTT. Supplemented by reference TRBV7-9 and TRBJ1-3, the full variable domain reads DTGVSQNPRHKITKRGQNVTFRCDPISEHNRLYWYRQTLGQGPEFLTYFQNEAQLEKSRLLSDRFSAERPKGSFSTLEIQRTEQGDSAMYLCASSRGGSEGNTIYFGEGSWLTVV.

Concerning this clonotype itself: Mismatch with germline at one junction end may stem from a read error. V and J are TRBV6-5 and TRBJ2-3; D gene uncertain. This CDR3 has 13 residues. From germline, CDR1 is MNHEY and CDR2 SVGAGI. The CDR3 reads CVSSTLWVDTQYF. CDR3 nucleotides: TGTGTCAGCAGTACCCTCTGGGTAGATACGCAGTATTTT.

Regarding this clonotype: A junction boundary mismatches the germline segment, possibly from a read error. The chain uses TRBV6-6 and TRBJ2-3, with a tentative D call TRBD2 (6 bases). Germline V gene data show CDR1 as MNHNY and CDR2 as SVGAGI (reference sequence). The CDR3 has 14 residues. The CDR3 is CDSSPRDFPDTQYF. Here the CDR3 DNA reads TGTGACAGCAGTCCCCGGGACTTTCCGGATACGCAGTATTTT.

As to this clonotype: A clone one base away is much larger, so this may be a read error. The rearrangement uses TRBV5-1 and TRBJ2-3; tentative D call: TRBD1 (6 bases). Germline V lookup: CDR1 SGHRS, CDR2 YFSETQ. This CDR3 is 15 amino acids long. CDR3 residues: CACSQQGLYADTQYF. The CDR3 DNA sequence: TGCGCCTGCAGCCAGCAGGGGTTATACGCAGATACGCAGTATTTT.

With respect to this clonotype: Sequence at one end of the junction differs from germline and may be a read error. The CDR3 here is CAISESGTGVTGGLFF. The DNA of the CDR3 is TGTGCCATCAGTGAGTCAGGGACAGGGGTCACCGGGGGGCTGTTTTTT. The chain recombines TRBV10-3 with TRBJ2-2, with 10 bases identical to TRBD1. Germline assignment: CDR1 ENHRY and CDR2 SYGVKD. The CDR3 contains 16 residues.

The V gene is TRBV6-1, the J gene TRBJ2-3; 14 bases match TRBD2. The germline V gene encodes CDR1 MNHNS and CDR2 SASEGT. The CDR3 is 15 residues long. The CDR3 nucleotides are TGTGGCACCGGGACTAGCGGGAGTCTCACAGATACGCAGTATTTT. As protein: CGTGTSGSLTDTQYF.

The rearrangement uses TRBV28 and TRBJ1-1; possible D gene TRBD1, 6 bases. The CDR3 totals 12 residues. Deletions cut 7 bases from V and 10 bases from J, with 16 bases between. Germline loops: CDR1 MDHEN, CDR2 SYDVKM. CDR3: CASNFPQTGAFF. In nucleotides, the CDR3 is TGTGCCAGCAATTTCCCGCAGACAGGAGCTTTCTTT.

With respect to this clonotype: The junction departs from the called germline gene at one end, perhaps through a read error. CDR3 residues: CAVSEGPGLGTRYF. CDR3 in DNA: TGTGCCGTCAGTGAGGGGCCAGGCCTGGGGACCCGGTACTTC. The gene calls are TRBV10-3 and TRBJ2-5; either TRBD1 or TRBD2 may supply D (5 bases each). Germline CDR1 reads ENHRY; CDR2 reads SYGVKD. The CDR3 totals 14 residues.

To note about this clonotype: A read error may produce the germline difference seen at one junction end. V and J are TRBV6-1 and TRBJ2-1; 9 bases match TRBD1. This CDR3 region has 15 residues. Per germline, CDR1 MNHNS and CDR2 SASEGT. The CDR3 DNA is TGCGCCAGCATGGACGGGGACAGGGAGTACAATGAGCAGTTCTTC. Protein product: CASMDGDREYNEQFF.

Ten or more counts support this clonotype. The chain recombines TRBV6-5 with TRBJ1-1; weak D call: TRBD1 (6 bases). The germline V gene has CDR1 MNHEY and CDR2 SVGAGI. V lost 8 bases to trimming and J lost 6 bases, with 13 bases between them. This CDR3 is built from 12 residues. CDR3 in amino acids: CASPRGSPEAFF. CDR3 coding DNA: TGTGCCAGCCCCAGGGGCAGCCCTGAAGCTTTCTTT.

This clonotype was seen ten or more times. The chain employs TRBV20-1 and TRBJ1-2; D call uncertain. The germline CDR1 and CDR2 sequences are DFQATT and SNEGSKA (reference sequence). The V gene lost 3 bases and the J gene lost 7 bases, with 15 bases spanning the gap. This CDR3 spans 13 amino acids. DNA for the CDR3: TGCAGTGCTAGTGGGAGGGTTGGCAGTGGCTACACCTTC. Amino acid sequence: CSASGRVGSGYTF.

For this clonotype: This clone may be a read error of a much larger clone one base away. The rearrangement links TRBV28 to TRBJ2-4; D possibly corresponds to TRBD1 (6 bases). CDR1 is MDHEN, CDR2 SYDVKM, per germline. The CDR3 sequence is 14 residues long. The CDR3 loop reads CASRDSLAINIQYF. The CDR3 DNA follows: TGTGCCAGCAGGGACAGTCTAGCCATAAACATTCAGTACTTC.

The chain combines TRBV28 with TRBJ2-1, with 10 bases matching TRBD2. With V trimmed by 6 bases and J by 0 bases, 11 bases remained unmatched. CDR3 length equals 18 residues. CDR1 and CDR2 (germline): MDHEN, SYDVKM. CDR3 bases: TGTGCCAGCAGCCCCATAGCGGGAGGAGGCTTCTCCTACAATGAGCAGTTCTTC. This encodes CASSPIAGGGFSYNEQFF.

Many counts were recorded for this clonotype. CDR3 DNA sequence: TGTGCCTGGACAGGTTCAGGGCACACTGAAGCTTTCTTT. This sequence encodes CAWTGSGHTEAFF. The chain combines TRBV30 with TRBJ1-1; D possibly corresponds to TRBD1 (5 bases). This CDR3 region has 13 residues. Trimming shortened V by 4 bases and J by 3 bases, and 12 bases separated the two germline ends. Germline-derived CDR1 and CDR2 are GTSNPN and SVGIG (reference sequence).

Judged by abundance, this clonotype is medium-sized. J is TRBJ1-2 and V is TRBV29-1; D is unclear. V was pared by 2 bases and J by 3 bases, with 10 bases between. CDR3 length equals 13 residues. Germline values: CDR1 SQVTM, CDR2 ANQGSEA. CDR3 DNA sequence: TGCAGCGTTGAATGGCCCGCGGACTATGGCTACACCTTC. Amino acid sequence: CSVEWPADYGYTF.

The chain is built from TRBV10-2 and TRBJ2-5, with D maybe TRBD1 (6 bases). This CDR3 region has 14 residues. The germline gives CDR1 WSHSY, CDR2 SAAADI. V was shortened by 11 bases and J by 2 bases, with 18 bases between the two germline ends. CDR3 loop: CAGNIAGTQETQYF. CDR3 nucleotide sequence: TGCGCCGGCAACATTGCCGGGACACAAGAGACCCAGTACTTC.